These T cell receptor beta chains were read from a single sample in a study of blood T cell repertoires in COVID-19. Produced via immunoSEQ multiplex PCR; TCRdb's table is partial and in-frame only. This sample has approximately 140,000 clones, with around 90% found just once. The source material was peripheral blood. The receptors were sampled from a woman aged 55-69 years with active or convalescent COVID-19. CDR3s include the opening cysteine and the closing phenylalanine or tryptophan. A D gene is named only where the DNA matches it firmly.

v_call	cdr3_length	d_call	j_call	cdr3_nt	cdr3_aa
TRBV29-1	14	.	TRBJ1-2	TGCAGCGTTGAGGGGGACTCGGGGACTTATGGCTACACCTTC	CSVEGDSGTYGYTF
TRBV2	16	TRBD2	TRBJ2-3	TGTGCCAGCAGCCCCAGGACTAGCGGGGGGTCAGATACGCAGTATTTT	CASSPRTSGGSDTQYF
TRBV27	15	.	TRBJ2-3	TGTGCCAGTGGCCGGGGGGCGGTTAGCACAGATACGCAGTATTTT	CASGRGAVSTDTQYF
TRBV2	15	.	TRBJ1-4	TGTGCCAGCGCAGCCCCGCAGGGGAGTAATGAAAAACTGTTTTTT	CASAAPQGSNEKLFF
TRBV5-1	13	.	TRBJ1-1	TGCGCCAGCAGCCGCTCCGGGAACACTGAAGCTTTCTTT	CASSRSGNTEAFF
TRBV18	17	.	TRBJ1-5	TGTGCCAGCTCACCCGTGGAAGGCGCGGATAGCAATCAGCCCCAGCATTTT	CASSPVEGADSNQPQHF
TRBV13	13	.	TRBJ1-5	TGTGCCAGCAGCGAAGCCCGTAATCAGCCCCAGCATTTT	CASSEARNQPQHF
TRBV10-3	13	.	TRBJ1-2	TGTGCCATCAGTGAGACCAGGGTCTATGGCTACACCTTC	CAISETRVYGYTF
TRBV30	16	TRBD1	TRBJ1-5	TGTGCCTGGAGTGGAAAAACAGGGGGGGGCAATCAGCCCCAGCATTTT	CAWSGKTGGGNQPQHF
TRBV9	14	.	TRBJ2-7	TGTGCCAGCAGCTCCCGGGACACCCAAGACGGGCAGTACTTC	CASSSRDTQDGQYF